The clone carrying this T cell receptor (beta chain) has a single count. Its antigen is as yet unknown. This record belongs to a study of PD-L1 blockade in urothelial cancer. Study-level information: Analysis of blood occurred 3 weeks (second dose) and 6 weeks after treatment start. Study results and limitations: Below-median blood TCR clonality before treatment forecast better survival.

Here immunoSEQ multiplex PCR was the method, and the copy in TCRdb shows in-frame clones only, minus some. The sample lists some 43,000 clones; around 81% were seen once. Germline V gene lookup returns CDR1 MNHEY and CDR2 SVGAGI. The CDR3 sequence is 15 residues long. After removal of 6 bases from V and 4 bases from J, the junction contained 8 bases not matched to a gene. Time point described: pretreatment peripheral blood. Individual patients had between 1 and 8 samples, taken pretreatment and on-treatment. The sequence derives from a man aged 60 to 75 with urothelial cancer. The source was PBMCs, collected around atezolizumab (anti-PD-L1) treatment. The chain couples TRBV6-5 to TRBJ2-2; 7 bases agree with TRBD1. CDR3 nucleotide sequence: TGTGCCAGCAGCCGACAGGGTAGGGGCACCGGGGAGCTGTTTTTT. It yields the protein CASSRQGRGTGELFF.